This T cell receptor (beta chain) was recorded in a study of PD-L1 blockade in urothelial cancer. Time point: pretreatment peripheral blood. The CDR3 totals 15 residues. From germline, CDR1 is SGHTA and CDR2 FQGTGA. The J segment lost 5 bases and the V segment lost 5 bases, leaving 11 bases of the junction unmatched. Profiled with immunoSEQ multiplex PCR; TCRdb holds only in-frame clones, not every one. The repertoire has 85,000 to 95,000 clones, around 89% of them found once; the top ten carry 0.97%. This material consisted of PBMCs, taken around atezolizumab (anti-PD-L1) treatment. This TCR derives from an elderly woman with urothelial cancer. This rearrangement joins TRBV7-3 to TRBJ2-7, with 8 bases aligning to TRBD1. The chain's CDR3 is CASSPGGAGGHEQYF. As DNA, the CDR3 is TGTGCCAGCAGCCCCGGAGGGGCAGGGGGCCACGAGCAGTACTTC.